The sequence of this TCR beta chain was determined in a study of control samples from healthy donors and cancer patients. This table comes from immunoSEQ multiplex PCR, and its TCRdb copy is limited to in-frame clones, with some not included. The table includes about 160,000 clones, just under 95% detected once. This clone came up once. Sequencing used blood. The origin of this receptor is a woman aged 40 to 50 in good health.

The CDR3 sequence is CSVEAKGGWDTGELFF. CDR3 nucleotide sequence: TGCAGCGTTGAAGCGAAAGGAGGGTGGGACACCGGGGAGCTGTTTTTT. V gene TRBV29-1 combines with J gene TRBJ2-2; D is perhaps TRBD2 (6 bases). Trimming removed 1 base at V and 3 bases at J, with 15 bases between. CDR3 length equals 16 residues. CDR1 and CDR2 (germline): SQVTM, ANQGSEA.